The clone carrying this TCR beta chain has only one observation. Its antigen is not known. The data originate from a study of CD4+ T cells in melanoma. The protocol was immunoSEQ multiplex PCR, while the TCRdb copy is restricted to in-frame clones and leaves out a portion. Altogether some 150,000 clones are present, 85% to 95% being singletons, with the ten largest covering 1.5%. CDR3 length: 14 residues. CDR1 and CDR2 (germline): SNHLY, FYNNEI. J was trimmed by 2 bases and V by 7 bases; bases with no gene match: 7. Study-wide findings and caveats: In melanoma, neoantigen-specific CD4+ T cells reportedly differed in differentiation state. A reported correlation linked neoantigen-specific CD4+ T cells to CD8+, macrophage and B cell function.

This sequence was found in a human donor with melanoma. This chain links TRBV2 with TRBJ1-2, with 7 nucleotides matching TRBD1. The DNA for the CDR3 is TGTGCCAGCAAAACCAGGGGGTCCAACTATGGCTACACCTTC. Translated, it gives CASKTRGSNYGYTF.